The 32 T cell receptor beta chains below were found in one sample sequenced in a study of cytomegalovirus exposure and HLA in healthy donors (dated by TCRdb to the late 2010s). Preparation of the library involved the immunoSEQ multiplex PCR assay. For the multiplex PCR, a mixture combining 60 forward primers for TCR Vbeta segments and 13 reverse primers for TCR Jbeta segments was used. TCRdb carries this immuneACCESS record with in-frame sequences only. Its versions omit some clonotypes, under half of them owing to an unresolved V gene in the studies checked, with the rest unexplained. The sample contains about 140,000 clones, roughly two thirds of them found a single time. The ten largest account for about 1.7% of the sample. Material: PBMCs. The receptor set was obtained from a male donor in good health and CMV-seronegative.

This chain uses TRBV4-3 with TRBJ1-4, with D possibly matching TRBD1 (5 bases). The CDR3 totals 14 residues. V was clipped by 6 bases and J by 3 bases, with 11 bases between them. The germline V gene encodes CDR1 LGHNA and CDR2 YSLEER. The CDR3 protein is CASRQQESNEKLFF. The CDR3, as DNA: TGCGCCAGCAGGCAACAGGAATCTAATGAAAAACTGTTTTTT.

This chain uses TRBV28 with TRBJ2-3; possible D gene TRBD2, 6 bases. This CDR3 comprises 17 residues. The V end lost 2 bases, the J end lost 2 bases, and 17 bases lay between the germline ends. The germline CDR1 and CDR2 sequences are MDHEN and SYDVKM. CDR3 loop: CASSLPPQAGNTDTQYF. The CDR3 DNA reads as TGTGCCAGCAGTTTACCCCCCCAGGCGGGGAACACAGATACGCAGTATTTT.

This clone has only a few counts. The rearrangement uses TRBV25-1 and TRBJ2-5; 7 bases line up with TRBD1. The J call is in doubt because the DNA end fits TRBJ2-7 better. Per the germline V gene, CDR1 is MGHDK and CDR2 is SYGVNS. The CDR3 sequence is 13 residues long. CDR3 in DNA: TGTGCCAGCACCGGACAGGCGACCTACGAGCAGTACTTC. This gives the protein CASTGQATYEQYF.

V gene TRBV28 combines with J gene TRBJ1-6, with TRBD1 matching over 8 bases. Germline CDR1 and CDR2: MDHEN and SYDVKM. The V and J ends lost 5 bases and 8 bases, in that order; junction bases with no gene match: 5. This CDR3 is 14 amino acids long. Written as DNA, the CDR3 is TGTGCCAGCAGTCTAGGACAGGGTTATTCACCCCTCCACTTT. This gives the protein CASSLGQGYSPLHF.

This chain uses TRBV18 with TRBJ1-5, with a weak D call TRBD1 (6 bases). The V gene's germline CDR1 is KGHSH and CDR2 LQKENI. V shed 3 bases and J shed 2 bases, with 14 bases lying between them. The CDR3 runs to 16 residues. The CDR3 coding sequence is TGTGCCAGCTCACCTCAGGGGCGCGGAGGCAATCAGCCCCAGCATTTT. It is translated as CASSPQGRGGNQPQHF.

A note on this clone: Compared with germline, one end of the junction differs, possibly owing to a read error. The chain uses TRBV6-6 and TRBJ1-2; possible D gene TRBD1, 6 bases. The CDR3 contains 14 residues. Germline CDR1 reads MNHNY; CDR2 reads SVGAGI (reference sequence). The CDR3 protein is CASSYISAGEGYPF. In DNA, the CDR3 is TGTGCCAGCAGTTACATCTCGGCAGGGGAGGGCTACCCCTTC.

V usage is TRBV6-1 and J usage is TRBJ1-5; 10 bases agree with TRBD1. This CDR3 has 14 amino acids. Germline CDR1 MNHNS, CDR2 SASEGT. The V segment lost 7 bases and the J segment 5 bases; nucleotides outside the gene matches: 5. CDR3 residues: CASNDRGLDQPQHF. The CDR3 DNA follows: TGTGCCAGCAACGACAGGGGGCTGGATCAGCCCCAGCATTTT.

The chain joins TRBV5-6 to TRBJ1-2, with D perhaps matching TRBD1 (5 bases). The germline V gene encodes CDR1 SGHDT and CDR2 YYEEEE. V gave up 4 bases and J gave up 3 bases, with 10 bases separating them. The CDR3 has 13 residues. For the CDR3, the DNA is TGTGCCAGCAGCGCACAGGCGGACTATGGCTACACCTTC. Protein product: CASSAQADYGYTF.

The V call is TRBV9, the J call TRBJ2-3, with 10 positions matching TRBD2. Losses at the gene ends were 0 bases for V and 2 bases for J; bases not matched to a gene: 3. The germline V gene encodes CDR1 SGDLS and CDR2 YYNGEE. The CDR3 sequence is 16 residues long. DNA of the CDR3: TGTGCCAGCAGCGTAGATAGCGGGGGGTACACAGATACGCAGTATTTT. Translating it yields CASSVDSGGYTDTQYF.

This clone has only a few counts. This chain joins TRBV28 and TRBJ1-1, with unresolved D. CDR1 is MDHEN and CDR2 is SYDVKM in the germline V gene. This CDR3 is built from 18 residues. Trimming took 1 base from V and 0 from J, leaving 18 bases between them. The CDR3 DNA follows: TGTGCCAGCAGTTTATTCGCCGAGGCCTCCCCAATGAACACTGAAGCTTTCTTT. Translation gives CASSLFAEASPMNTEAFF.

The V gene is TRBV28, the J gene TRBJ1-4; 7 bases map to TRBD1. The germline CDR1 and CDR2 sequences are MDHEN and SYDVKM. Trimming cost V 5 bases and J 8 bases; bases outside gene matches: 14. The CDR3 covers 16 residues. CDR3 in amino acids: CASSRQGQAIFEKLFF. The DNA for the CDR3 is TGTGCCAGCAGTCGTCAAGGACAGGCGATTTTCGAAAAACTGTTTTTT.

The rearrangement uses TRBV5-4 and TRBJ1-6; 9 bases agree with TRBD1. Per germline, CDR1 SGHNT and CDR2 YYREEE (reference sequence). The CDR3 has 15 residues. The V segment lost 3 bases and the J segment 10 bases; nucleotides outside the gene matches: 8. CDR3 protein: CASSWDRAVGSPLHF. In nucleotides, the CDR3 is TGTGCCAGCAGCTGGGACAGGGCGGTGGGATCACCCCTCCACTTT.

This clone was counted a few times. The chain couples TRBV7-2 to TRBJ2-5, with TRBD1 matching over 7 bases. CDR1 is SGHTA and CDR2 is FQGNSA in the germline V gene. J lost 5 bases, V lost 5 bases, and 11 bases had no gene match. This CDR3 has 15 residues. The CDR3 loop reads CASSPEMTGTETQYF. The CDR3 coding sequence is TGTGCCAGCAGCCCGGAAATGACAGGGACGGAGACCCAGTACTTC.

This chain's CDR3 is CATSADGDGFETQYF. The CDR3 nucleotides are TGTGCCACCAGCGCAGACGGGGATGGTTTTGAGACCCAGTACTTC. The rearrangement joins TRBV15 to TRBJ2-5; possibly TRBD2 for D (5 bases). The length of the CDR3 is 15 residues. Trimming took 5 bases from V and 5 from J, leaving 18 bases between them. Germline CDR1 and CDR2: LNHNV and YYDKDF (reference sequence).

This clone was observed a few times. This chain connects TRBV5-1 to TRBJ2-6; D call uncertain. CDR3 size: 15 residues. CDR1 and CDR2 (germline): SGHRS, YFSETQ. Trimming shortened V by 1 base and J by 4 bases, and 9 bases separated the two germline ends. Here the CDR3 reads CASSLSPEGANVLTF. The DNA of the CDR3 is TGCGCCAGCAGCTTGTCCCCTGAGGGGGCCAACGTCCTGACTTTC.

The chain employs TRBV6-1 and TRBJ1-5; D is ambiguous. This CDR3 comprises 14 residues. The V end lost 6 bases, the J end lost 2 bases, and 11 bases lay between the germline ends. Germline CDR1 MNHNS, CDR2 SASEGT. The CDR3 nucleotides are TGTGCCAGCAGCTACGGGAGGGGCAATCAGCCCCAGCATTTT. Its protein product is CASSYGRGNQPQHF.

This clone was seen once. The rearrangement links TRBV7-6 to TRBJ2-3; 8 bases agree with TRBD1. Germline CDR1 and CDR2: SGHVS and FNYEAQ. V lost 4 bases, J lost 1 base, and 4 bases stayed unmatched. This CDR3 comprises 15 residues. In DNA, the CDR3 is TGTGCCAGCAGCTCGACAGGGGCACGCACAGATACGCAGTATTTT. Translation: CASSSTGARTDTQYF.

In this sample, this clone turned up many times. This CDR3 is CASSRQVGTNEKLFF. The CDR3 nucleotides read TGTGCCAGCAGTAGACAGGTTGGAACTAATGAAAAACTGTTTTTT. The chain is built from TRBV28 and TRBJ1-4; the D gene is possibly TRBD1 (6 bases). This CDR3 spans 15 amino acids. Trimming took off 5 bases at V and 1 base at J, with 11 bases between the two ends. CDR1 MDHEN and CDR2 SYDVKM come from the germline V gene.

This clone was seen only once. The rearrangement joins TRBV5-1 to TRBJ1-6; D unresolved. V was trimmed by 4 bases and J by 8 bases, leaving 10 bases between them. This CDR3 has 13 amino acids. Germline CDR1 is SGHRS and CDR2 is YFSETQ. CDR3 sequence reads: CASSPGADSPLHF. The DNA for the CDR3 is TGCGCCAGCAGCCCAGGAGCGGATTCACCCCTCCACTTT.

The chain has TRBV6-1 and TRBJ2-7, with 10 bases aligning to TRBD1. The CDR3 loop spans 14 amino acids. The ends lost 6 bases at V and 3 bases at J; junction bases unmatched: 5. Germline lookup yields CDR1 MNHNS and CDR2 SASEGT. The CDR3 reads CASSRDRGLYEQYF. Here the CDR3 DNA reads TGTGCCAGCAGCCGGGACAGGGGCCTCTACGAGCAGTACTTC.

This chain's CDR3 is CASSPRGPETQYF. The CDR3 DNA is TGTGCCAGCAGCCCCAGGGGGCCAGAGACCCAGTACTTC. V is TRBV7-9 and J is TRBJ2-5, with 8 bases fitting TRBD1. CDR3 size: 13 residues. CDR1 and CDR2 from the germline V gene are SEHNR and FQNEAQ (reference sequence). V gave up 5 bases and J gave up 4 bases; unmatched junction bases: 3.

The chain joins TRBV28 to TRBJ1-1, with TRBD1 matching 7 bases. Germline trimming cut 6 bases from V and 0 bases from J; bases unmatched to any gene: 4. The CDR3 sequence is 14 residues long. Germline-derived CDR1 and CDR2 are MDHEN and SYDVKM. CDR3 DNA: TGTGCCAGCAGGACAGGGTGGATGAACACTGAAGCTTTCTTT. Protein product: CASRTGWMNTEAFF. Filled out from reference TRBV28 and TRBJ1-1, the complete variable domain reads DVKVTQSSRYLVKRTGEKVFLECVQDMDHENMFWYRQDPGLGLRLIYFSYDVKMKEKGDIPEGYSVSREKKERFSLILESASTNQTSMYLCASRTGWMNTEAFFGQGTRLTVV.

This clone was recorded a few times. DNA of the CDR3: TGCGCCAGCAGCGCACTGACAGGGGCTGGCTACACCTTC. Residues: CASSALTGAGYTF. The gene calls are TRBV5-1 and TRBJ1-2; TRBD1 matches at 8 bases. V shed 4 bases and J 7 bases; nucleotides not matched to a gene: 6. This CDR3 has 13 residues. Germline values: CDR1 SGHRS, CDR2 YFSETQ.

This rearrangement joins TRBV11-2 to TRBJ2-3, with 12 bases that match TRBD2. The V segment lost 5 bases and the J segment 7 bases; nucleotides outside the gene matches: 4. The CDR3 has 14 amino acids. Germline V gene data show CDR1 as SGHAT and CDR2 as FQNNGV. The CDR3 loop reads CASSRLAGENTQYF. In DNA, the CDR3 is TGTGCCAGCAGCCGACTAGCGGGGGAGAATACGCAGTATTTT.

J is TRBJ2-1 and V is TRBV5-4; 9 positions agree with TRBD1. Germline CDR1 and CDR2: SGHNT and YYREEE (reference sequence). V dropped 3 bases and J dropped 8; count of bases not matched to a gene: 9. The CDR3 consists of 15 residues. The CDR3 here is CASSSGTGFGYEQFF. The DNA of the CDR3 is TGTGCCAGCAGCTCCGGGACAGGGTTCGGCTATGAGCAGTTCTTC.

Written as DNA, the CDR3 is TGTGCCAGCAGCGTAGGGTTTAGCGGGGGGGCGTCAGATACGCAGTATTTT. Translating it yields CASSVGFSGGASDTQYF. V is TRBV9 and J is TRBJ2-3; 11 bases match TRBD2. Per the germline V gene, CDR1 is SGDLS and CDR2 is YYNGEE. V lost 0 bases and J lost 4; bases outside the gene matches: 7. This CDR3 spans 17 amino acids.

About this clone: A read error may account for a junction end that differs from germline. The CDR3 coding sequence is TGTGCCGGCAGAGAGGATTCACCCCTCCACTTT. Its translation is CAGREDSPLHF. The V gene is TRBV2, the J gene TRBJ1-6, with D unclear. The germline CDR1 and CDR2 sequences are SNHLY and FYNNEI. The CDR3 sequence is 11 residues long.

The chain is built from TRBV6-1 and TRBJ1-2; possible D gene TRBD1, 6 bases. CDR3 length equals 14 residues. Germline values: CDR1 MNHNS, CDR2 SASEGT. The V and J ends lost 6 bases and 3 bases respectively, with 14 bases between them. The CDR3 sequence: CASSGGGAHYGYTF. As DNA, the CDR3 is TGTGCCAGCAGCGGTGGGGGGGCCCACTATGGCTACACCTTC.

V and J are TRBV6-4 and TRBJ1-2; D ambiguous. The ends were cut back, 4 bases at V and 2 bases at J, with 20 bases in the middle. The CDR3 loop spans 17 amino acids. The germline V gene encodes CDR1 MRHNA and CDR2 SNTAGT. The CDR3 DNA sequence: TGTGCCAGCAGTGCCACCAAGTGGAGGGCTACCAACTATGGCTACACCTTC. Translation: CASSATKWRATNYGYTF.

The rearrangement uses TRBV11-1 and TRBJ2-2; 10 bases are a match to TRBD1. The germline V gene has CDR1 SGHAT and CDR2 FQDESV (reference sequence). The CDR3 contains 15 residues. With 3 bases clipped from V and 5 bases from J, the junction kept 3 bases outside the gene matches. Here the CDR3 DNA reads TGTGCCAGCAGCTTCCCGGGACAGGGGACCGGGGAGCTGTTTTTT. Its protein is CASSFPGQGTGELFF.

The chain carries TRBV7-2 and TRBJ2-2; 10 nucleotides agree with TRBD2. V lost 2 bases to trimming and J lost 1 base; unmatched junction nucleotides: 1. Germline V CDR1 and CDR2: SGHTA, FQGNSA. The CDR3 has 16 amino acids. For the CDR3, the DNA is TGTGCCAGCAGCTTACTAGCGGGGGTGAACACCGGGGAGCTGTTTTTT. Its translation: CASSLLAGVNTGELFF. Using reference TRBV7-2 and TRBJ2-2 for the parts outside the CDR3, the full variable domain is GAGVSQSPSNKVTEKGKDVELRCDPISGHTALYWYRQSLGQGLEFLIYFQGNSAPDKSGLPSDRFSAERTGGSVSTLTIQRTQQEDSAVYLCASSLLAGVNTGELFFGEGSRLTVL.

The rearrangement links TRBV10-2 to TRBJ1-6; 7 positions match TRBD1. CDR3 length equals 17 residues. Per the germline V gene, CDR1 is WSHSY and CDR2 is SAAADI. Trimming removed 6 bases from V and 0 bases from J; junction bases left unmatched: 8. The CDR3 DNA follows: TGCGCCAGCAGGACCTACGGACAGGACTCCTATAATTCACCCCTCCACTTT. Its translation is CASRTYGQDSYNSPLHF.